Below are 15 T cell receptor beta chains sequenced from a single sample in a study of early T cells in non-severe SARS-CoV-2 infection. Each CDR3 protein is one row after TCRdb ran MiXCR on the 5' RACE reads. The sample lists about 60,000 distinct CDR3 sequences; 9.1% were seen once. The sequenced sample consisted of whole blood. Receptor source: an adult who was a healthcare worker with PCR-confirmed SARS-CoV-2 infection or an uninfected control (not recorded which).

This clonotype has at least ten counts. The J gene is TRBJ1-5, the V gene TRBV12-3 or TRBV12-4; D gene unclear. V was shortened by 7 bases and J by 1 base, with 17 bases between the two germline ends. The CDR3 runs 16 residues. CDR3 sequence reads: CASTPKPGGSNQPQHF. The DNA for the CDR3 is TGTGCCAGCACCCCCAAACCGGGTGGGAGCAATCAGCCCCAGCATTTT.

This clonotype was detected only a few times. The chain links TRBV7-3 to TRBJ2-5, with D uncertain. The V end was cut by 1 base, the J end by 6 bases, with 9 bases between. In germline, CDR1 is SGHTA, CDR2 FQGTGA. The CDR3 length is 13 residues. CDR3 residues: CASSLSPAKTQYF. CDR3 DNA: TGTGCCAGCAGCTTAAGTCCCGCGAAGACCCAGTACTTC.

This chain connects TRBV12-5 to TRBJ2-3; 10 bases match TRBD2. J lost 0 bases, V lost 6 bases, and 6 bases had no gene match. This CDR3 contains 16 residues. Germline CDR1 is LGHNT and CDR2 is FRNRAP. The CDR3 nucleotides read TGTGCTAGTGGCTATGGACTAGCGGATAGCACAGATACGCAGTATTTT. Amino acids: CASGYGLADSTDTQYF.

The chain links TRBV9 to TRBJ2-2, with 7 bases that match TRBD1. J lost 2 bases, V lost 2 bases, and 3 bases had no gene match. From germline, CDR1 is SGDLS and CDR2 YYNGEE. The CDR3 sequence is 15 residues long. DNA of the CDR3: TGTGCCAGCAGCGTTGGGACAGTAAACACCGGGGAGCTGTTTTTT. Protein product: CASSVGTVNTGELFF.

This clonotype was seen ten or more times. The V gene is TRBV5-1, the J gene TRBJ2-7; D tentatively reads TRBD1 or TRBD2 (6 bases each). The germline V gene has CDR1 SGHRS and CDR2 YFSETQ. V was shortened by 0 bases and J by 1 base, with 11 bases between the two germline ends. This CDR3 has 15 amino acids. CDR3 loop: CASSLVGGRSYEQYF. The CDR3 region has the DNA TGCGCCAGCAGCTTGGTCGGGGGCCGATCCTACGAGCAGTACTTC.

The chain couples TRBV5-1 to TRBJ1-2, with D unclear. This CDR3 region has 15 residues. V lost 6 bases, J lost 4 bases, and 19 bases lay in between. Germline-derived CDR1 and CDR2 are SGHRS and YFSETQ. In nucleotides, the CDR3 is TGCGCCAGCACCCCTGGCGGGGAAAGGAGCTATGGCTACACCTTC. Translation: CASTPGGERSYGYTF.

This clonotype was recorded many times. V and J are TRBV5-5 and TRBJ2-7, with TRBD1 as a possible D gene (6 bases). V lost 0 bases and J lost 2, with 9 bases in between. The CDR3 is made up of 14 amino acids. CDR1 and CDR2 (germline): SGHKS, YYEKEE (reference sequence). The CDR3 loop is CASSLEGTTYEQYF. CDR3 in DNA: TGTGCCAGCAGCTTGGAGGGGACAACCTACGAGCAGTACTTC.

This CDR3 reads CASGGGSGANVLTF. The CDR3 DNA sequence: TGTGCCAGCGGTGGGGGCTCTGGGGCCAACGTCCTGACTTTC. The V call is TRBV5-4, the J call TRBJ2-6, with D perhaps assigned TRBD1 or TRBD2 (5 bases each). V dropped 7 bases and J dropped 0 bases, with 8 bases sitting between them. Germline CDR1 SGHNT, CDR2 YYREEE (reference sequence). This CDR3 is 14 amino acids long. The variable domain in full, with the rest retrieved from reference TRBV5-4 and TRBJ2-6, is ETGVTQSPTHLIKTRGQQVTLRCSSQSGHNTVSWYQQALGQGPQFIFQYYREEENGRGNFPPRFSGLQFPNYSSELNVNALELDDSALYLCASGGGSGANVLTFGAGSRLTVL.

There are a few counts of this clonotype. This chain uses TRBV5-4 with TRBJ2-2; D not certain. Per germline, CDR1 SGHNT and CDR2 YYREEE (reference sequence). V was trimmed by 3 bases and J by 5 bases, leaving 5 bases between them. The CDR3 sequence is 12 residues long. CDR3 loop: CASSSQTGELFF. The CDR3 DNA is TGTGCCAGCAGCTCACAGACCGGGGAGCTGTTTTTT.

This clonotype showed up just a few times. The CDR3 nucleotides are TGTGCCAGCAGCTTAGGTGGTAGCGGGGGAACCTACGAGCAGTACTTC. Its protein is CASSLGGSGGTYEQYF. The rearrangement links TRBV7-9 to TRBJ2-7; 9 bases are a match to TRBD2. The CDR3 has 16 amino acids. CDR1 is SEHNR and CDR2 is FQNEAQ in the germline V gene (reference sequence). After removal of 1 base from V and 2 bases from J, the junction contained 6 bases not matched to a gene.

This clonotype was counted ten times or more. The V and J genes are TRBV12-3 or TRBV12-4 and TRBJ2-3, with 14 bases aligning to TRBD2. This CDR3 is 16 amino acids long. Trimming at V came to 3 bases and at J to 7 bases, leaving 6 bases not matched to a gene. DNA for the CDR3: TGTGCCAGCAGTTTTCGTGGGACTAGCGGGAGAAATACGCAGTATTTT. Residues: CASSFRGTSGRNTQYF.

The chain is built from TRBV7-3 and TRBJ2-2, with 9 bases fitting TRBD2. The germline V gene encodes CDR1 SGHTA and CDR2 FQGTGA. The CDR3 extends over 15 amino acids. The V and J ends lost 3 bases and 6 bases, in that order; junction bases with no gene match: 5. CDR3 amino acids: CASSLIAGESGELFF. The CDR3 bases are TGTGCCAGCAGCTTGATAGCGGGAGAGTCCGGGGAGCTGTTTTTT.

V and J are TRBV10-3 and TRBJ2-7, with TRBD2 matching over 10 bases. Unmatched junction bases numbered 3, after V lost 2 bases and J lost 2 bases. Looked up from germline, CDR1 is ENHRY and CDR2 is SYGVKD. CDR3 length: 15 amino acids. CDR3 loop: CAISETSGATYEQYF. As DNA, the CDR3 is TGTGCCATCAGTGAGACTAGCGGGGCTACCTACGAGCAGTACTTC.

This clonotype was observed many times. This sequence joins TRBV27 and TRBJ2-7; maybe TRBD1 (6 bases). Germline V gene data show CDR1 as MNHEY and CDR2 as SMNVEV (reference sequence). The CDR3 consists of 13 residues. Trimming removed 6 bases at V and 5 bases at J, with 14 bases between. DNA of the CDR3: TGTGCCAGCAGGGATACAGGGAGACACGAGCAGTACTTC. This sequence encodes CASRDTGRHEQYF.

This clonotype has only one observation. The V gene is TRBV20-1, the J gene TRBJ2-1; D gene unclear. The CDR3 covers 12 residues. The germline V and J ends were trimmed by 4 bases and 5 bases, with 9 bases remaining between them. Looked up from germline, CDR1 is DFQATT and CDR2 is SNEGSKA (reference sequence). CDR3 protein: CSANLWDNEQFF. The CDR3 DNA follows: TGCAGTGCTAATCTCTGGGACAATGAGCAGTTCTTC.